The 28 T cell receptor beta chains in this list originate from one sample, sequenced in a study of immune characterization of retroperitoneal liposarcoma. Via MiXCR, TCRdb re-called the PCR reads, giving one row per CDR3 protein. The table includes 10,000 or so distinct CDR3 sequences, approximately 28% detected once. Sequencing was carried out using tumor tissue. All receptors come from a male donor with retroperitoneal liposarcoma.

This clonotype was seen only a few times. The chain recombines TRBV7-2 with TRBJ2-1; a possible D gene is TRBD1 (6 bases). With the DNA end fitting TRBJ2-7 better, the J assignment may be wrong. This CDR3 spans 15 amino acids. Germline V gives CDR1 SGHTA, CDR2 FQGNSA. The CDR3 DNA is TGTGCCAGCAGCGACAGGACGGGCACGGCCTACGAGCAGTACTTC. Amino acids: CASSDRTGTAYEQYF.

The chain has TRBV10-1 and TRBJ2-1; D is perhaps TRBD1 (5 bases). Trimming took 4 bases from V and 4 from J, leaving 8 bases between them. This CDR3 region has 13 residues. Germline V lookup: CDR1 WNHNN, CDR2 SYGVQD (reference sequence). The CDR3: CASSGTRYNEQFF. The CDR3 DNA sequence: TGCGCCAGCAGTGGGACAAGATACAATGAGCAGTTCTTC.

This rearrangement joins TRBV5-1 to TRBJ2-3; 9 nucleotides align to TRBD2. The J call is doubtful: the DNA matches TRBJ2-1 better. This CDR3 is built from 16 residues. Looked up from germline, CDR1 is SGHRS and CDR2 is YFSETQ. CDR3 DNA: TGCGCCAGCAGTCCTGACGGGCTAGCGGGAAATAATGAGCAGTTCTTC. Translated: CASSPDGLAGNNEQFF.

This clonotype occurred a few times. The V gene is TRBV6-6, the J gene TRBJ2-1; no definite D call. The J call may be wrong; the DNA end is better matched by TRBJ2-7. This CDR3 is 12 amino acids long. Germline assignment: CDR1 MNHNY and CDR2 SVGAGI (reference sequence). CDR3 nucleotide sequence: TGTGCCAGCAGTTACGAAGGAGATGAGCAGTACTTC. It yields the protein CASSYEGDEQYF.

In this sample, this clonotype turned up a few times. V gene TRBV4-1 combines with J gene TRBJ1-4; the D gene is possibly TRBD1 (6 bases). V lost 2 bases, J lost 4 bases, and 11 bases lay in between. Germline V CDR1 and CDR2: MGHRA, YSYEKL. The CDR3 runs to 15 residues. The CDR3 bases are TGCGCCAGCAGCCAAATGGGGGCAGATAATGAAAAACTGTTTTTT. Translating it yields CASSQMGADNEKLFF.

As regards this clonotype: This may arise from a read error, as a much more abundant clone is one base away. V gene TRBV7-6 combines with J gene TRBJ1-1; D might be TRBD1 (6 bases). CDR3 size: 13 residues. CDR1 is SGHVS, CDR2 FNYEAQ, per germline. CDR3 amino acids: CANSPRGNTEAFF. The CDR3 DNA reads TGTGCCAACAGCCCCAGGGGGAACACTGAAGCTTTCTTT.

This clonotype has a count of ten or more. J is TRBJ2-7 and V is TRBV7-2; the D is unclear. CDR3 length equals 11 residues. Deletions cut 8 bases from V and 1 base from J, with 6 bases between. Germline values: CDR1 SGHTA, CDR2 FQGNSA. CDR3 DNA: TGTGCCAGCCGAACTTCCTACGAGCAGTACTTC. This sequence encodes CASRTSYEQYF.

This clonotype is termed medium-sized. The chain has TRBV6-1 and TRBJ1-6; D gene uncertain. Germline assignment: CDR1 MNHNS and CDR2 SASEGT. The CDR3 has 12 amino acids. V lost 7 bases to trimming and J lost 10 bases, with 11 bases between them. The CDR3, as DNA: TGTGCCAGCACCGAACTCCCCTCACCCCTCCACTTT. This encodes CASTELPSPLHF.

This chain connects TRBV7-8 to TRBJ2-2; no definite D call. The CDR3 consists of 12 residues. Per the germline V gene, CDR1 is SGHVS and CDR2 is FQNEAQ. V shed 5 bases and J shed 6 bases, with 7 bases lying between them. The CDR3 DNA is TGTGCCAGCAGCGGCCGGTCCGGGGAGCTGTTTTTT. Its translation: CASSGRSGELFF.

This clonotype was counted at least ten times. The rearrangement joins TRBV6-1 to TRBJ2-5; 12 bases match TRBD2. The trim removed 5 bases at V and 11 bases at J, leaving 18 bases unmatched. CDR1 MNHNS and CDR2 SASEGT come from the germline V gene. CDR3 size: 17 residues. The CDR3 reads CASSSLAGGPADNEQYF. The CDR3 bases are TGTGCCAGCAGTTCGCTAGCGGGGGGGCCAGCCGACAATGAGCAGTACTTC.

Judged by abundance, this clonotype is medium-sized. V usage is TRBV6-1 and J usage is TRBJ2-7; D is perhaps TRBD2 (5 bases). Germline CDR1 and CDR2: MNHNS and SASEGT. This CDR3 comprises 13 residues. Trimming pared 7 bases from V and 0 bases from J, leaving 10 bases between. The CDR3 region is CASKRQSSYEQYF. The CDR3 bases are TGTGCCAGCAAGCGGCAGAGCTCCTACGAGCAGTACTTC.

By sample share, this clonotype is medium-sized. This chain connects TRBV6-1 to TRBJ1-1; 8 bases line up with TRBD1. V was pared by 8 bases and J by 2 bases, with 10 bases of the junction left unmatched. CDR1 and CDR2 from the germline V gene are MNHNS and SASEGT. The CDR3 has 15 amino acids. The CDR3 nucleotides are TGTGCCAGCTCTTACAGGGGGTATTTAAACACTGAAGCTTTCTTT. Amino acids: CASSYRGYLNTEAFF.

In this sample, this clonotype is medium-sized. The genes are TRBV6-1 and TRBJ2-1; TRBD1 or TRBD2 may be the D gene (6 bases each). V was pared by 5 bases and J by 10 bases, with 24 bases between. The CDR3 runs 16 residues. Per the germline V gene, CDR1 is MNHNS and CDR2 is SASEGT. The CDR3 nucleotides read TGTGCCAGCAGTTCCCGTAGGGGGGAGGACTCCTACGAGCAGTTCTTC. Protein product: CASSSRRGEDSYEQFF.

This clonotype was seen many times. V and J are TRBV6-1 and TRBJ2-1; 12 bases are shared with TRBD2. Germline V gene lookup returns CDR1 MNHNS and CDR2 SASEGT. This CDR3 is built from 15 residues. Trimming at V came to 6 bases and at J to 8 bases, leaving 8 bases not matched to a gene. The CDR3 here is CASSPLAGGLDEQFF. The CDR3 DNA sequence: TGTGCCAGCAGCCCGCTAGCGGGAGGGCTAGATGAGCAGTTCTTC.

Turning to this clonotype: A single base separates this from a much larger clone, so it may be a read error. The V gene is TRBV12-3 or TRBV12-4, the J gene TRBJ2-3; 8 bases match TRBD2. The trim removed 7 bases at V and 6 bases at J, leaving 12 bases unmatched. The length of the CDR3 is 15 residues. The CDR3 is CASKPGLVGGDTQYF. CDR3 bases: TGTGCCAGCAAGCCGGGACTAGTGGGAGGGGATACGCAGTATTTT.

This clonotype is medium-sized (0.01 to 0.1%) in the sample. This rearrangement joins TRBV11-3 to TRBJ2-1; D is possibly TRBD2 (5 bases). The closer fit of TRBJ2-7 to the DNA end suggests the J call may be wrong. This CDR3 spans 12 amino acids. Germline CDR1 and CDR2: SGHNT and YENEEA. The CDR3 DNA follows: TGTGCCAGCAGCATTACTAGGAATGAGCAGTACTTC. Translating gives CASSITRNEQYF.

J is TRBJ2-5 and V is TRBV6-1; D is unresolved. The V end lost 6 bases, the J end lost 5 bases, and 13 bases lay between the germline ends. From germline, CDR1 is MNHNS and CDR2 SASEGT. The CDR3 extends over 13 amino acids. The CDR3 protein is CASRKQGLETQYF. CDR3 coding DNA: TGTGCCAGCAGAAAACAAGGGTTGGAGACCCAGTACTTC.

This clonotype is medium-sized (0.01 to 0.1%) by share. The chain couples TRBV7-8 to TRBJ2-1, with 8 bases fitting TRBD2. The CDR3 totals 18 residues. Germline V lookup: CDR1 SGHVS, CDR2 FQNEAQ. The J segment lost 13 bases and the V segment lost 5 bases, leaving 25 bases of the junction unmatched. The CDR3 DNA sequence: TGTGCCAGCAGCGCAAATAGGCGGGGGGCCCAGTACCAAGAGACCCAGTTCTTC. Its translation is CASSANRRGAQYQETQFF.

The V and J genes are TRBV6-6 and TRBJ2-1; TRBD2 might be the D (7 bases). The length of the CDR3 is 15 residues. Trimming cost V 0 bases and J 8 bases, with 14 bases left between them. Germline V gives CDR1 MNHNY, CDR2 SVGAGI (reference sequence). The CDR3 loop reads CASSYSAGAWDEQFF. Here the CDR3 DNA reads TGTGCCAGCAGTTACTCGGCGGGGGCCTGGGATGAGCAGTTCTTC.

Comments on this clonotype: Being one base from a much bigger clone, this may be a read error. The chain carries TRBV6-1 and TRBJ2-1; TRBD1 matches 7 bases. The DNA end lines up better with TRBJ2-7; the J call may be wrong. The CDR3 spans 13 residues. The germline V gene has CDR1 MNHNS and CDR2 SASEGT. CDR3 sequence: CPSQRGQSYEQYF. The CDR3, as DNA: TGTCCCAGCCAACGGGGACAGTCCTACGAGCAGTACTTC.

This clonotype was detected ten times or more. The chain couples TRBV7-3 to TRBJ2-3; TRBD2 matches at 14 bases. This CDR3 comprises 20 residues. J gave up 0 bases and V 0 bases, and 8 bases lay outside the gene matches. Germline lookup yields CDR1 SGHTA and CDR2 FQGTGA. The CDR3 region is CASSLTRLAGGASSTDTQYF. The CDR3 region has the DNA TGTGCCAGCAGCTTAACCCGACTAGCGGGAGGGGCCTCTAGCACAGATACGCAGTATTTT.

In its sample, this clonotype is large. The CDR3 reads CASSEGLAILPEQFF. CDR3 in DNA: TGTGCCAGCAGTGAGGGACTAGCGATTCTTCCGGAGCAGTTCTTC. The chain has TRBV6-1 and TRBJ2-1, with 10 bases identical to TRBD2. J gave up 10 bases and V 3 bases, and 9 bases lay outside the gene matches. From germline, CDR1 is MNHNS and CDR2 SASEGT. The CDR3 totals 15 residues.

This chain connects TRBV7-6 to TRBJ2-1; 13 bases align to TRBD2. This CDR3 region has 22 residues. V lost 5 bases, J lost 0 bases, and 19 bases stayed unmatched. Per the germline V gene, CDR1 is SGHVS and CDR2 is FNYEAQ. The CDR3 nucleotides are TGTGCCAGCAGCCTCATAGGGGCCGTAGGACTAGCGGGAGAGAGCTCCTACAATGAGCAGTTCTTC. It is translated as CASSLIGAVGLAGESSYNEQFF.

The chain combines TRBV12-3 or TRBV12-4 with TRBJ2-1; D is perhaps TRBD2 (5 bases). The V gene lost 4 bases and the J gene lost 10 bases, with 14 bases spanning the gap. This CDR3 contains 13 residues. CDR3 loop: CASSSRGSYEQFF. The CDR3 DNA follows: TGTGCCAGCAGTTCCCGGGGATCCTACGAGCAGTTCTTC.

The J gene is TRBJ2-1, the V gene TRBV12-3 or TRBV12-4; perhaps TRBD2 as D (5 bases). Trimming left V 9 bases short and J 13 bases short, with 25 bases between. The CDR3 runs to 14 residues. The CDR3, as DNA: TGTGCCAGTTGTGACTCGGGGTTCCAAGAGACCCAGTTCTTC. It translates to CASCDSGFQETQFF.

By its share, this clonotype is medium-sized. V gene TRBV6-1 combines with J gene TRBJ2-7; tentative D call: TRBD2 (5 bases). V lost 2 bases and J lost 0, with 14 bases in between. Germline V gene sequence: CDR1 MNHNS, CDR2 SASEGT. This CDR3 is 16 amino acids long. The CDR3 bases are TGTGCCAGCAGTGAATATGCGCTAGCCAGCTCCTACGAGCAGTACTTC. Translated: CASSEYALASSYEQYF.

Within the sample, this clonotype is medium-sized. J is TRBJ2-1 and V is TRBV6-1, with D possibly being TRBD2 (6 bases). The CDR3 length is 13 residues. Trimming cost V 6 bases and J 7 bases, with 13 bases left between them. The V gene's germline CDR1 is MNHNS and CDR2 SASEGT. CDR3 protein: CASSTFRGNEQFF. CDR3 nucleotides: TGTGCCAGCAGCACTTTCCGGGGGAATGAGCAGTTCTTC.

This clonotype was detected many times. V is TRBV6-6 and J is TRBJ2-1; D gene unclear. V was pared by 4 bases and J by 2 bases, with 6 bases between. The CDR3 consists of 13 residues. Per germline, CDR1 MNHNY and CDR2 SVGAGI (reference sequence). CDR3 amino acids: CASSFSTYNEQFF. As DNA, the CDR3 is TGTGCCAGCAGTTTCTCAACCTACAATGAGCAGTTCTTC.